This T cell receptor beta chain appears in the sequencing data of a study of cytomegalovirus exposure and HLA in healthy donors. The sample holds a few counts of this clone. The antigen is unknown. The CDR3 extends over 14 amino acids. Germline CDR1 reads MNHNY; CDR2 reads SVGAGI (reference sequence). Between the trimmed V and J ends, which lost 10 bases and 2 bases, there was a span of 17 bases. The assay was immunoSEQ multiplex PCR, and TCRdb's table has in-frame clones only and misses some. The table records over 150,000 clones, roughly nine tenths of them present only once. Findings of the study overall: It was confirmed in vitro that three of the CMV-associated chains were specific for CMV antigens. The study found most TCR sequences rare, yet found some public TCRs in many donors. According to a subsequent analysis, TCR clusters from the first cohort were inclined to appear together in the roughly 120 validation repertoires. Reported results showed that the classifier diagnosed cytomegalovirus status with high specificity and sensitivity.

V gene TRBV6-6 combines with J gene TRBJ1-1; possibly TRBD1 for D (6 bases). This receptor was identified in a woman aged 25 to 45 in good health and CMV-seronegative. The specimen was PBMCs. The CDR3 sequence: CATKTGFINTEAFF. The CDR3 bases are TGTGCCACAAAGACAGGATTTATAAACACTGAAGCTTTCTTT.